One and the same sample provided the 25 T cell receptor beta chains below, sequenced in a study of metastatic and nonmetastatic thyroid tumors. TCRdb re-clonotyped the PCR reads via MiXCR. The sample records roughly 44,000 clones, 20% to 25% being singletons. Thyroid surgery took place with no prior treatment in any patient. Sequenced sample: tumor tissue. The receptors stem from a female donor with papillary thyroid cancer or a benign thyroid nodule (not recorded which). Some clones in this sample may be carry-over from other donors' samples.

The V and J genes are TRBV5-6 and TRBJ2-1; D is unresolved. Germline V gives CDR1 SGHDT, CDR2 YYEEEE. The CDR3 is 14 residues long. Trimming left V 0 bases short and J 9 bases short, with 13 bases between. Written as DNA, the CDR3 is TGTGCCAGCAGCTTGGGTTCGCCCGACCGTGAGCAGTTCTTC. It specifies CASSLGSPDREQFF.

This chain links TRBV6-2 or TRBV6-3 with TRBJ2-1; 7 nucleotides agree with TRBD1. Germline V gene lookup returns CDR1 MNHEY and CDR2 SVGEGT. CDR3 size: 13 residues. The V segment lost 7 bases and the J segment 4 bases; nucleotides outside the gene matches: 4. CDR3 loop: CASKGAAYNEQFF. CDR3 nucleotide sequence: TGTGCCAGCAAGGGGGCGGCATACAATGAGCAGTTCTTC.

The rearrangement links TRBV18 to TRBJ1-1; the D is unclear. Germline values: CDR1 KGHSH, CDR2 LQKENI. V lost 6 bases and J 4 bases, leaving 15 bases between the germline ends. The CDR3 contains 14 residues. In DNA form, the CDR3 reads TGTGCCAGCTCGCTGTTTCACGGAGGCACTGAAGCTTTCTTT. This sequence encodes CASSLFHGGTEAFF.

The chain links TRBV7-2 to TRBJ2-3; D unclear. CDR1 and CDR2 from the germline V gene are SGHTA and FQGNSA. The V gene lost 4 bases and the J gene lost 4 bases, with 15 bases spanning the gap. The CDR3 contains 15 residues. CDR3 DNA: TGTGCCAGCAGCTGGGCGCCGAGGATCGCAGATACGCAGTATTTT. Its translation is CASSWAPRIADTQYF. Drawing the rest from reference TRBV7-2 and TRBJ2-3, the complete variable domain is GAGVSQSPSNKVTEKGKDVELRCDPISGHTALYWYRQSLGQGLEFLIYFQGNSAPDKSGLPSDRFSAERTGGSVSTLTIQRTQQEDSAVYLCASSWAPRIADTQYFGPGTRLTVL.

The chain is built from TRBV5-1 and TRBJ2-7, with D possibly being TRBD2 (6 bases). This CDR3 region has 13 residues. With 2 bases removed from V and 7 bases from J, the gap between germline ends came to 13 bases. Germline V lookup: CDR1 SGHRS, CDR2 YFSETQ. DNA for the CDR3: TGCGCCAGCAGCTTAAAGGTCGGGGGTGAGCAGTACTTC. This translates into CASSLKVGGEQYF.

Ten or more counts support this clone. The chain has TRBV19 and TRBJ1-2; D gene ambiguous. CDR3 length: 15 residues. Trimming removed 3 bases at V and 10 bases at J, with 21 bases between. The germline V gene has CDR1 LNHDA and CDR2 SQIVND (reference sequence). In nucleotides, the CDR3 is TGTGCCAGTAGTATTAGCTCGAACCGCAGAGACTACTACACCTTC. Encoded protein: CASSISSNRRDYYTF.

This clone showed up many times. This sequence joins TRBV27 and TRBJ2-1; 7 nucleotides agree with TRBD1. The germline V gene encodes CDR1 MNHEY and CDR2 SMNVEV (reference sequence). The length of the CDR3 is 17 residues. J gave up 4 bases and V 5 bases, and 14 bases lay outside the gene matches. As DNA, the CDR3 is TGTGCCAGCAGTCCTCGAGACAGGGCGTTCGCTTACAATGAGCAGTTCTTC. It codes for CASSPRDRAFAYNEQFF.

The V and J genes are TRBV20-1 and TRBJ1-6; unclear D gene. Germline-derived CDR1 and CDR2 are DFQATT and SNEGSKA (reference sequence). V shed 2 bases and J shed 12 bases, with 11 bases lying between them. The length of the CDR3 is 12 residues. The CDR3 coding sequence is TGCAGTGCTAGACCCGGTGCGGGACCCCTCCACTTT. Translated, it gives CSARPGAGPLHF.

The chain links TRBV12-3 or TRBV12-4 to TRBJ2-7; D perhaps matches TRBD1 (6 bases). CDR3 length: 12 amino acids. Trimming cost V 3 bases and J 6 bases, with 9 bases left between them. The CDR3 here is CASSLDRLEQYF. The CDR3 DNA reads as TGTGCCAGCAGTTTGGACAGACTCGAGCAGTACTTC.

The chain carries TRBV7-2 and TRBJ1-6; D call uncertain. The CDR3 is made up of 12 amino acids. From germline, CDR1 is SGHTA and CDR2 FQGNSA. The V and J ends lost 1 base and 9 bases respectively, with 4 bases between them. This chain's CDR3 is CASSLGGSPLHF. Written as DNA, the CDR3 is TGTGCCAGCAGCTTAGGGGGTTCACCCCTCCACTTT.

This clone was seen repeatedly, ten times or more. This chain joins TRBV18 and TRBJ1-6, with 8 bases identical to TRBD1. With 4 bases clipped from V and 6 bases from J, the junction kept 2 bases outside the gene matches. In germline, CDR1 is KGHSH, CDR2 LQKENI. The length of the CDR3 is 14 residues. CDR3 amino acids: CASSRDRGNSPLHF. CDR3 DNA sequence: TGTGCCAGCTCACGTGACAGGGGTAATTCACCCCTCCACTTT.

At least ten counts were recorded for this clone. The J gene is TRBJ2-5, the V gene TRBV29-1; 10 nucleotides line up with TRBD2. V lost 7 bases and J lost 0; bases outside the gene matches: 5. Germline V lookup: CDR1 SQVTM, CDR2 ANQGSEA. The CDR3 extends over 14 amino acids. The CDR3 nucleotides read TGCAGCGCCATGGGGACTAGCGACCAAGAGACCCAGTACTTC. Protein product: CSAMGTSDQETQYF. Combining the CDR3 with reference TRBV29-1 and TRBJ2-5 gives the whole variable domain SAVISQKPSRDICQRGTSLTIQCQVDSQVTMMFWYRQQPGQSLTLIATANQGSEATYESGFVIDKFPISRPNLTFSTLTVSNMSPEDSSIYLCSAMGTSDQETQYFGPGTRLLVL.

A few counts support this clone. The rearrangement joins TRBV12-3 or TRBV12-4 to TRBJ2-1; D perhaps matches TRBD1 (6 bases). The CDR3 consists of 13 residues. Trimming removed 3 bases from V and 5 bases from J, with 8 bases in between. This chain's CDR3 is CASSLGTNNEQFF. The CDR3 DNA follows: TGTGCCAGCAGTTTGGGGACAAACAATGAGCAGTTCTTC.

As DNA, the CDR3 is TGTGCCAGCAGTTACGGGGGCCCCCATTCACCCCTCCACTTT. Its translation: CASSYGGPHSPLHF. V is TRBV6-6 and J is TRBJ1-6; a weak D match, TRBD1 (6 bases). CDR1 and CDR2 (germline): MNHNY, SVGAGI (reference sequence). V lost 2 bases and J 8 bases, leaving 10 bases between the germline ends. CDR3 length equals 14 residues.

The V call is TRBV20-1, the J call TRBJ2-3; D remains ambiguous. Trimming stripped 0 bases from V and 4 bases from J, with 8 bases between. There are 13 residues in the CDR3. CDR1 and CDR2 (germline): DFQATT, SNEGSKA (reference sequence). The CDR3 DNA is TGCAGTGCTAGAGATCCGGGTTCAGATACGCAGTATTTT. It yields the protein CSARDPGSDTQYF.

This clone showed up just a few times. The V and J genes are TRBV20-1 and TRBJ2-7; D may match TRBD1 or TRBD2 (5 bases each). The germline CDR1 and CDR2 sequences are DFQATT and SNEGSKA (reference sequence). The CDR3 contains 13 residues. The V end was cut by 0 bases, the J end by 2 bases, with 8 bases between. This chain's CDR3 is CSAREPGPYEQYF. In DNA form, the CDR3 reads TGCAGTGCTAGAGAACCGGGACCCTACGAGCAGTACTTC.

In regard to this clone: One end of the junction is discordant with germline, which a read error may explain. The CDR3 is CASSSPYHEQYF. The CDR3 DNA follows: TGTGCCAGCTCATCACCTTACCACGAGCAGTACTTC. V gene TRBV18 combines with J gene TRBJ2-7; D is unresolved. The CDR3 extends over 12 amino acids. Germline V gene sequence: CDR1 KGHSH, CDR2 LQKENI.

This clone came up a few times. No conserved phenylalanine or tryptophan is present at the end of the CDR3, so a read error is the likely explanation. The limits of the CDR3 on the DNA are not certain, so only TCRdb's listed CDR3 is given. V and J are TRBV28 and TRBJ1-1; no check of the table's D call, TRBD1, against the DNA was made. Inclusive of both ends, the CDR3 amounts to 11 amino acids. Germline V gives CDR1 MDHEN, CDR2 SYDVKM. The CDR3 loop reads CASSTGNRDWI.

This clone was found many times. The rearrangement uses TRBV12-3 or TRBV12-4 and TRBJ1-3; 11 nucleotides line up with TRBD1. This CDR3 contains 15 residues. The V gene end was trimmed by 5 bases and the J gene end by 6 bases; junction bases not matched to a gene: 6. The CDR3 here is CASSLRTGGVNTIYF. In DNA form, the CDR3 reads TGTGCCAGCAGTCTGAGGACAGGGGGCGTAAACACCATATATTTT.

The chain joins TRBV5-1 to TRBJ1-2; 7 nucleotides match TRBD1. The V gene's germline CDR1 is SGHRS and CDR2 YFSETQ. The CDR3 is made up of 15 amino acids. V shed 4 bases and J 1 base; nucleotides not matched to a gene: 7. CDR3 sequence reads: CASSPEQGINYGYTF. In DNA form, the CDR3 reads TGCGCCAGCAGCCCGGAACAGGGGATTAACTATGGCTACACCTTC.

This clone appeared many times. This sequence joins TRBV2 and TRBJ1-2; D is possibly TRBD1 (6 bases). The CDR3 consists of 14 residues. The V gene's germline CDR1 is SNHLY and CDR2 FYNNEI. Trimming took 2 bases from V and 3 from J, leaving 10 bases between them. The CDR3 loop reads CASSERQDDYGYTF. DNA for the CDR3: TGTGCCAGCAGTGAAAGACAGGACGACTATGGCTACACCTTC.

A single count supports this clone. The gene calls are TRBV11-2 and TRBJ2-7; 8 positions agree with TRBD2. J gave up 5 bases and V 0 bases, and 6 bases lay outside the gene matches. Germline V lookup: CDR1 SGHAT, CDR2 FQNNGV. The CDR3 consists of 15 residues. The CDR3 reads CASSLDLAGGHEQYF. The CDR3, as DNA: TGTGCCAGCAGCTTAGATCTGGCGGGAGGCCACGAGCAGTACTTC.

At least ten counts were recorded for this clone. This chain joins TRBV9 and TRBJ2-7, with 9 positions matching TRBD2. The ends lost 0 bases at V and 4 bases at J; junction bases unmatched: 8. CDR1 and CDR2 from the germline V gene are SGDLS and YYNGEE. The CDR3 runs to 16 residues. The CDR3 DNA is TGTGCCAGCAGCGTAGACCCAGCGGGAGGCCCTTACGAGCAGTACTTC. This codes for CASSVDPAGGPYEQYF.

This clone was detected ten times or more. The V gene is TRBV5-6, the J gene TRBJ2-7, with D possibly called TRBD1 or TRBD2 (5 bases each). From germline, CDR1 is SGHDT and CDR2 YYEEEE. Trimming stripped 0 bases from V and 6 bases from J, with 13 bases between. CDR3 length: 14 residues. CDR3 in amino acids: CASSLGGWGIEQYF. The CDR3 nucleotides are TGTGCCAGCAGCTTGGGCGGGTGGGGGATCGAGCAGTACTTC.

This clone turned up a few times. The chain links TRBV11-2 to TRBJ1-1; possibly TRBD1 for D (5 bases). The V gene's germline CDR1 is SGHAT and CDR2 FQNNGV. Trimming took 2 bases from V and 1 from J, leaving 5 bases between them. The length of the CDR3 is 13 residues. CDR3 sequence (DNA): TGTGCCAGCAGCTTAAGGGGGAACACTGAAGCTTTCTTT. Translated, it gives CASSLRGNTEAFF.